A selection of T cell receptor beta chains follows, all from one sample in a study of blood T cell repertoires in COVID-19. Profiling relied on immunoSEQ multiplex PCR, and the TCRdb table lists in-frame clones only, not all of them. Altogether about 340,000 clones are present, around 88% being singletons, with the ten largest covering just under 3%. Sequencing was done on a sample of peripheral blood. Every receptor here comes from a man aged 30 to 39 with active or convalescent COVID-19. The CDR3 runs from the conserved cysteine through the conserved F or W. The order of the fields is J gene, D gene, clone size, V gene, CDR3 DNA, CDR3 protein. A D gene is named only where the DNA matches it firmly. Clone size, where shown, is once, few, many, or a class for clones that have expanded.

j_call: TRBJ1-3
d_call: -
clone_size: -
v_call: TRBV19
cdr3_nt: TGTGCCAGTAGTATAGGGCCTGGAAACACCATATATTTT
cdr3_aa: CASSIGPGNTIYF

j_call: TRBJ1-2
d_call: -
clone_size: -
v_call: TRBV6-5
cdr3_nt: TGTGCCAGCAGTCCGACTCCCAACTATGGCTACACCTTC
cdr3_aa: CASSPTPNYGYTF

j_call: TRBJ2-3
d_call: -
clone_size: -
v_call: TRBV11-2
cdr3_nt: TGTGCCAGCAGCTTAATCACTCCACTATACACAGATACGCAGTATTTT
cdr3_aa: CASSLITPLYTDTQYF

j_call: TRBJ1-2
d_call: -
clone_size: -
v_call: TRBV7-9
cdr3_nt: TGTGCCAGCAGCTTTCCGAGACAGGACTATGGCTACACCTTC
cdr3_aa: CASSFPRQDYGYTF

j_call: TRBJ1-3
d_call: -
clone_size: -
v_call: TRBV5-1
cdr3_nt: TGCGCCAGCAGCTTAATCGGGGGCTCTGGAAACACCATATATTTT
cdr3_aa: CASSLIGGSGNTIYF

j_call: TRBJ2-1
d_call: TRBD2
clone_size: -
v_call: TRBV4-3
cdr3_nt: TGCGCCAGCAGCCTAAGCCCGGGGAGGGGCCATGAGCAGTTCTTC
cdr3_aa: CASSLSPGRGHEQFF

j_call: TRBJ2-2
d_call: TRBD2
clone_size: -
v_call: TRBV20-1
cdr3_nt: TGCAGTGCTAGTAGAAGCGGGGCCACCGGGGAGCTGTTTTTT
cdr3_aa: CSASRSGATGELFF

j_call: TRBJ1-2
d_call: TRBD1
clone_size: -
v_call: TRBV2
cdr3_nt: TGTGCCAGCAGTTCGGACAGGGGAGACTATGGCTACACCTTC
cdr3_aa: CASSSDRGDYGYTF

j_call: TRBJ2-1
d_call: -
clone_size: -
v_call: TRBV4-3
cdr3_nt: TGCGCCAGCAGCCAAGATCCGGCTAGGAGTGCTTACAATGAGCAGTTCTTC
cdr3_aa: CASSQDPARSAYNEQFF

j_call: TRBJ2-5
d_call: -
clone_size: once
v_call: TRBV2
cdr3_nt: TGTGCCAGCAGTTTCTCGTGGGGGGAAGAGACCCAGTACTTC
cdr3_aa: CASSFSWGEETQYF

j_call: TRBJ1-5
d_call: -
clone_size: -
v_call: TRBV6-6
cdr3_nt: TGTGCCAGCAGTCGAGGGCTGTTATTGCCCCAGCATTTT
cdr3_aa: CASSRGLLLPQHF

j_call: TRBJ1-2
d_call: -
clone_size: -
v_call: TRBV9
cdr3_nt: TGTGCCAGCAGCGTAGTCCCGGTGGGGCCCCAAGGGTATGGCTACACCTTC
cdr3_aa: CASSVVPVGPQGYGYTF

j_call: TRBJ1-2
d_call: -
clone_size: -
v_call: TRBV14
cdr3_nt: TGTGCCAGCAGCCAACCCGGGCTCAGGGGTTATGGCTACACCTTC
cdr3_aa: CASSQPGLRGYGYTF

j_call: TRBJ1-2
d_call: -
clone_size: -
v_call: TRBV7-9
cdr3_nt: TGTGCCAGCAGCCATCCGACAGACGCGATCTATGGCTACACCTTC
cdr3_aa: CASSHPTDAIYGYTF

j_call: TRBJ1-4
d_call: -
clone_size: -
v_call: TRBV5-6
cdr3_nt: TGTGCCAGCAACAAGGCCCTGGGGAGCCTTAATGAAAAACTGTTTTTT
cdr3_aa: CASNKALGSLNEKLFF

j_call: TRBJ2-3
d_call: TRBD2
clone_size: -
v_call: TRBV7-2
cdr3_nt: TGTGCCAGCAGCTTAGCCTCTACTAGCGCCGGGAGCACAGATACGCAGTATTTT
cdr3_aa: CASSLASTSAGSTDTQYF

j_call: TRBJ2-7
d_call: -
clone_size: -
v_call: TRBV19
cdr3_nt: TGTGCCAGTAGTATGCAGGCGAACTACCGGCAGGGTCTCTCCTACGAGCAGTACTTC
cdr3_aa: CASSMQANYRQGLSYEQYF

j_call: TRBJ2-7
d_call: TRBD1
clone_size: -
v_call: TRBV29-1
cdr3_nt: TGCAGCGTCGGACAGGGAGTTTCGGGGGTCTACGAGCAGTACTTC
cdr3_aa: CSVGQGVSGVYEQYF

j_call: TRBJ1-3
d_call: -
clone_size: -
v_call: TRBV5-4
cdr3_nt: TGTGCCAGCAGCTCCGGACAAGGAAACACCATATATTTT
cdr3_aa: CASSSGQGNTIYF

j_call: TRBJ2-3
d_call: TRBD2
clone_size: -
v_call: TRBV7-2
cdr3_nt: TGTGCCAGCAGCTATTCGGGCGGGGGGGCAGATACGCAGTATTTT
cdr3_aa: CASSYSGGGADTQYF

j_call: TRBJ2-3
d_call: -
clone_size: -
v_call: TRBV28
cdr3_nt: TGTGCCAGCAGTTTCGGTGGGAGAGGCGATACGCAGTATTTT
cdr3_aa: CASSFGGRGDTQYF

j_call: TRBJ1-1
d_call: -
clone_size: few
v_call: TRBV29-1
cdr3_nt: TGCAGCGGCCAGGGGTTATGGAACACTGAAGCTTTCTTT
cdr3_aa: CSGQGLWNTEAFF

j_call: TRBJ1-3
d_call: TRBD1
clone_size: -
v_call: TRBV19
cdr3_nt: TGTGCCAGTAGTACCGGGACAGGATCCACTCCTGGAAACACCATATATTTT
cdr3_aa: CASSTGTGSTPGNTIYF

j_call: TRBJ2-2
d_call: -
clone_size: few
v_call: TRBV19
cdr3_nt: TGTGCCAGTAGTGCTAGAAGGACAGCGAACACCGGGGAGCTGTTTTTT
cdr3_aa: CASSARRTANTGELFF

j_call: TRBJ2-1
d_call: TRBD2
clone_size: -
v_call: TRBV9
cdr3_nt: TGTGCCAGCAGCGTAGACGGGAGGGGAAACGATGAGCAGTTCTTC
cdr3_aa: CASSVDGRGNDEQFF

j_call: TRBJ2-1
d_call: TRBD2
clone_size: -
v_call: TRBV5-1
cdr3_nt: TGCGCCAGCAGCCTGCGCACCGGGACTAGGATCCTCAATGAGCAGTTCTTC
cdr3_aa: CASSLRTGTRILNEQFF

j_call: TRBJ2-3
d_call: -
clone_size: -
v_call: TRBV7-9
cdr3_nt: TGTGCCAGCATTTTTGGAGTGATCACAGATACGCAGTATTTT
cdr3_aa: CASIFGVITDTQYF

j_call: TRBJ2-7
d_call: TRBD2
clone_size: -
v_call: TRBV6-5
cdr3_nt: TGTGCCAGCAGTTACGTACGGGAGGGTGGGGAGCAGTACTTC
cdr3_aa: CASSYVREGGEQYF

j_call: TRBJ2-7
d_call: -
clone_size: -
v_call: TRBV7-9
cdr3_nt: TGTGCCAGCAGCTTGACAGGTAGCTCCTACGAGCAGTACTTC
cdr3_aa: CASSLTGSSYEQYF

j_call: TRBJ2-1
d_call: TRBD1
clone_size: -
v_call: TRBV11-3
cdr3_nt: TGTGCCAGCAGCTTAGGGCCCCAGACAGGGGGCCTGGGGGAGCAGTTCTTC
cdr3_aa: CASSLGPQTGGLGEQFF

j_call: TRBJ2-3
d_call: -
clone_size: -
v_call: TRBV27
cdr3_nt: TGTGCCAGCAGTTCCCCTACCGGATCGAGGAGCACAGATACGCAGTATTTT
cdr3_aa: CASSSPTGSRSTDTQYF

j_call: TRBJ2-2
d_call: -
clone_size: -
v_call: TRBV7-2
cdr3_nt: TGTGCCAGCAGCCCCCCCGGGAGAGCGAACACCGGGGAGCTGTTTTTT
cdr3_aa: CASSPPGRANTGELFF

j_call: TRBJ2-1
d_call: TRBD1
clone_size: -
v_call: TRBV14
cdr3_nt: TGTGCCAGCAGCCAACGCGGACAGGCCTCCTACAATGAGCAGTTCTTC
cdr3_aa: CASSQRGQASYNEQFF

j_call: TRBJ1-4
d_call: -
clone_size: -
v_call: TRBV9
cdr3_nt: TGTGCCAGCAGCCTCGGGGGGGCGCAGGAAAAACTGTTTTTT
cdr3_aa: CASSLGGAQEKLFF

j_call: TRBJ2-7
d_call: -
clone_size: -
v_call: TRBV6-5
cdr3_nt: TGTGCCAGCAGTCAGGGTCAGGGCTACGAGCAGTACTTC
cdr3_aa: CASSQGQGYEQYF

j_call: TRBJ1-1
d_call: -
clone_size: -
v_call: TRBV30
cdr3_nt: TGTGCCTGGAGTGTGTCGGGGGGAAACACTGAAGCTTTCTTT
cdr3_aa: CAWSVSGGNTEAFF